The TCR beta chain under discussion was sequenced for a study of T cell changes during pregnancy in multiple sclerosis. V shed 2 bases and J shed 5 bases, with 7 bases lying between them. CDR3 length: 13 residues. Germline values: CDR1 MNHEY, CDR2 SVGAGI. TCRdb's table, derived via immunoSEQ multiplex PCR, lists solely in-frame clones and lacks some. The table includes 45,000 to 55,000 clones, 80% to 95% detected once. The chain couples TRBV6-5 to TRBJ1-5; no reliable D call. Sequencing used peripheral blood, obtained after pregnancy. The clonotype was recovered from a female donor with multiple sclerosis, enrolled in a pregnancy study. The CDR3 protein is CASSYLPDQPQHF. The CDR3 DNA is TGTGCCAGCAGTTACCTCCCGGATCAGCCCCAGCATTTT.